The clone carrying this TCR beta chain occurred many times. Its target is not known. Patients aged 18 to 65 had newly diagnosed hyperthyroidism that had lasted under 2 months. Diagnoses were made from clinical symptoms, serum measures (thyroxine and TRAb), thyroid ultrasound and orbital computed tomography. The sample belongs to a study of T cells in Graves' hyperthyroidism and ophthalmopathy. Broader study findings: Most clonotypes expanded in thyroid above 0.001 were likewise present in blood.

TCR beta CDR3 regions were amplified from RNA. In the first-round RT-PCR of the TCR CDR3, the HTBI primer set was used. MiXCR, applied by TCRdb to the multiplex PCR reads, yields one record per CDR3 protein. Among 750,000 to 950,000 distinct CDR3 sequences listed, about 38% were seen once. The ends were cut back, 0 bases at V and 4 bases at J, with 12 bases in the middle. From germline, CDR1 is SNHLY and CDR2 FYNNEI. The CDR3 runs to 15 residues. This chain connects TRBV2 to TRBJ2-5; TRBD1 or TRBD2 may be the D gene (6 bases each). The sequence was collected from a man between 18 and 35 years old with Graves' hyperthyroidism. Sequencing was done on a sample of blood. The CDR3 region is CASSEAEGDAETQYF. The CDR3 nucleotides read TGTGCCAGCAGTGAAGCGGAGGGGGACGCAGAGACCCAGTACTTC. The variable domain in full, with the rest retrieved from reference TRBV2 and TRBJ2-5, is EPEVTQTPSHQVTQMGQEVILRCVPISNHLYFYWYRQILGQKVEFLVSFYNNEISEKSEIFDDQFSVERPDGSNFTLKIRSTKLEDSAMYFCASSEAEGDAETQYFGPGTRLLVL.